Following are 2 T cell receptor beta chains from one sample sequenced in a study of cytomegalovirus exposure and HLA in healthy donors. PCR used 60 Vbeta primers and 13 Jbeta primers. Produced via immunoSEQ multiplex PCR; TCRdb's table is partial and in-frame only. The sample includes more than 95,000 clones, around 82% of them seen just once. Sequencing input: PBMCs. The receptor source for this set is a woman between 40 and 50 years old in good health and CMV-seropositive.

The chain combines TRBV27 with TRBJ2-3; D not certain. The V end was cut by 6 bases, the J end by 0 bases, with 13 bases between. The CDR3 has 15 residues. Germline V gene lookup returns CDR1 MNHEY and CDR2 SMNVEV (reference sequence). The CDR3 coding sequence is TGTGCCAGCAGGGAGTGGATCTCTAGCACAGATACGCAGTATTTT. This codes for CASREWISSTDTQYF.

This sequence joins TRBV11-2 and TRBJ2-3; 7 bases fit TRBD2. The CDR3 consists of 16 residues. Germline values: CDR1 SGHAT, CDR2 FQNNGV. V lost 5 bases, J lost 2 bases, and 10 bases stayed unmatched. In nucleotides, the CDR3 is TGTGCCAGCAGCCGTGGGGGAGGGACGTACACAGATACGCAGTATTTT. Protein: CASSRGGGTYTDTQYF.